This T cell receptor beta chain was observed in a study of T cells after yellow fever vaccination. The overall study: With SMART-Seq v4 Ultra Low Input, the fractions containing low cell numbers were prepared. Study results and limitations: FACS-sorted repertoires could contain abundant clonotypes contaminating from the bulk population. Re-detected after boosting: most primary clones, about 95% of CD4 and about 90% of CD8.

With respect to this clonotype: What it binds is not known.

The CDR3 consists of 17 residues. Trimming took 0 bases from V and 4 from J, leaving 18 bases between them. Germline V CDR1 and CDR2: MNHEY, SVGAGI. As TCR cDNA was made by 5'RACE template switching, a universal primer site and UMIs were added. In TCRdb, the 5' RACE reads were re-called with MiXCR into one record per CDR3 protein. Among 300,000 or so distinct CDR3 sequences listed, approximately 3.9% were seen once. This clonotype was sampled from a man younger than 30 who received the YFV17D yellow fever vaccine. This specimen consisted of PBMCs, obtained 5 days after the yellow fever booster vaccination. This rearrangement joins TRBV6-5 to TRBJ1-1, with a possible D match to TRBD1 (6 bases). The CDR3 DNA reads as TGTGCCAGCAGTTACTCCTGGTCGGCAGGGGTGGGCACTGAAGCTTTCTTT. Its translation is CASSYSWSAGVGTEAFF.